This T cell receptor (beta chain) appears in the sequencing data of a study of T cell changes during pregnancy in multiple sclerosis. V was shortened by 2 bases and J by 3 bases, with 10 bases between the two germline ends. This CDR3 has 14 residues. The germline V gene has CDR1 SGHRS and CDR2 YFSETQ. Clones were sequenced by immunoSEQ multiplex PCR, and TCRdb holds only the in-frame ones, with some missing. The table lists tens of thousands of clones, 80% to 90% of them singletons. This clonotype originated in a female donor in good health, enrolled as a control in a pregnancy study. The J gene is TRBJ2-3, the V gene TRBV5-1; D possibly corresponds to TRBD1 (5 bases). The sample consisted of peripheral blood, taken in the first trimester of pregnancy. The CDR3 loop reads CASSLSQGTDTQYF. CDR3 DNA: TGCGCCAGCAGCTTATCCCAGGGTACAGATACGCAGTATTTT.